This T cell receptor beta chain emerged from a study of cytomegalovirus exposure and HLA in healthy donors. This clone occurred a few times. Its cognate antigen is unknown. The study, taken as a whole, reports: In terms of immune exposure information, only CMV serostatus was available. In vitro assays verified that three CMV-associated chains recognized CMV antigens specifically. The study reported that TCR beta sequences accurately predicted HLA-A and HLA-B alleles in most subjects.

Primers: 60 Vbeta forward and 13 Jbeta reverse. Only in-frame clones appear in the TCRdb table, and some are missing; sequencing was by immunoSEQ multiplex PCR. The sample has about 160,000 clones, about 81% seen once. Germline CDR1 reads SGHAT; CDR2 reads FQNNGV. Trimming took 1 base from V and 0 from J; bases not matched to a gene: 4. The CDR3 totals 16 residues. This receptor was taken from a woman under 30 in good health and CMV-seronegative. J is TRBJ2-7 and V is TRBV11-2, with TRBD2 identical over 9 bases. Sequencing input: PBMCs. The CDR3 nucleotides are TGTGCCAGCAGCTTAGTCGCTAGCGGGGTCTCCTACGAGCAGTACTTC. Its translation: CASSLVASGVSYEQYF.